One and the same sample provided the 18 T cell receptor beta chains below, sequenced in a study of blood T cell repertoires in COVID-19. The data were produced by immunoSEQ multiplex PCR, yet TCRdb's version contains in-frame clones alone and is incomplete. The data contain 50,000 to 75,000 clones, around 81% of them singletons. The sequencing input was peripheral blood. The receptors come from a man aged 55 to 70 with acute or convalescent COVID-19.

The rearrangement links TRBV3-1 (or the pseudogene TRBV3-2) to TRBJ2-7; D is possibly TRBD1 (6 bases). This CDR3 comprises 15 residues. Trimming took off 0 bases at V and 6 bases at J, with 15 bases between the two ends. Looked up from germline, CDR1 is LGHDT and CDR2 is YNNKEL (reference sequence). CDR3 nucleotides: TGTGCCAGCAGCCAAGAGACAGGCCTACCGGGCGAGCAGTACTTC. Amino acid sequence: CASSQETGLPGEQYF.

This clone was recorded a few times. This chain uses TRBV27 with TRBJ1-6; D is ambiguous. V gave up 5 bases and J gave up 7 bases, with 12 bases separating them. CDR3 length: 14 residues. Germline-derived CDR1 and CDR2 are MNHEY and SMNVEV (reference sequence). The CDR3 loop reads CASSPPGPNSPLHF. In DNA, the CDR3 is TGTGCCAGCAGTCCCCCGGGTCCCAATTCACCCCTCCACTTT.

This chain links TRBV20-1 with TRBJ2-7, with TRBD1 matching over 8 bases. The CDR3 is made up of 15 amino acids. Germline V gene data show CDR1 as DFQATT and CDR2 as SNEGSKA (reference sequence). V lost 3 bases, J lost 4 bases, and 11 bases stayed unmatched. The CDR3: CSASNMWTGNYEQYF. CDR3 bases: TGCAGTGCTAGTAACATGTGGACAGGGAATTACGAGCAGTACTTC.

The gene calls are TRBV4-2 and TRBJ2-7; 11 positions agree with TRBD2. The CDR3 covers 15 residues. Germline trimming cut 1 base from V and 1 base from J; bases unmatched to any gene: 0. From germline, CDR1 is LGHNA and CDR2 YNFKEQ. This chain's CDR3 is CASSQGLAGSYEQYF. The CDR3 nucleotides are TGTGCCAGCAGCCAAGGACTAGCGGGGTCCTACGAGCAGTACTTC.

The V gene is TRBV7-2, the J gene TRBJ2-6; 7 bases map to TRBD1. V was clipped by 5 bases and J by 4 bases; unmatched bases: 5. Germline loops: CDR1 SGHTA, CDR2 FQGNSA. The CDR3 has 15 amino acids. The CDR3 region has the DNA TGTGCCAGCAGCACGACAGGGTTCGGGGCCAACGTCCTGACTTTC. As protein: CASSTTGFGANVLTF.

The chain couples TRBV4-1 to TRBJ1-2; 12 bases agree with TRBD1. V lost 2 bases, J lost 6 bases, and 7 bases stayed unmatched. The germline CDR1 and CDR2 sequences are MGHRA and YSYEKL. CDR3 length equals 16 residues. CDR3 coding DNA: TGCGCCAGCAGCCAACACGGGACAGGGGGCATCGATGGCTACACCTTC. Translated: CASSQHGTGGIDGYTF.

This sequence joins TRBV6-6 and TRBJ2-5; tentatively, D is TRBD2 (5 bases). V was cut by 7 bases and J by 4 bases, with 16 bases left in between. Per the germline V gene, CDR1 is MNHNY and CDR2 is SVGAGI (reference sequence). The CDR3 totals 14 residues. Here the CDR3 DNA reads TGTGCCAGCACTCCCCGGCGGGCTTCAGAGACCCAGTACTTC. This sequence encodes CASTPRRASETQYF.

The chain combines TRBV9 with TRBJ1-6; TRBD1 matches 8 bases. This CDR3 spans 15 amino acids. V was clipped by 0 bases and J by 10 bases; unmatched bases: 6. The germline gives CDR1 SGDLS, CDR2 YYNGEE. In nucleotides, the CDR3 is TGTGCCAGCAGCGTAGGGTCAGGGGGCCGATCACCCCTCCACTTT. As protein: CASSVGSGGRSPLHF.

This clone has just a few counts. V gene TRBV9 combines with J gene TRBJ2-2; D is uncertain. CDR1 and CDR2 (germline): SGDLS, YYNGEE. This CDR3 spans 15 amino acids. With 0 bases removed from V and 8 bases from J, the gap between germline ends came to 14 bases. The CDR3 sequence is CASSVGGSASGELFF. CDR3 in DNA: TGTGCCAGCAGCGTAGGAGGCAGCGCTTCAGGGGAGCTGTTTTTT.

CDR3 amino acids: CASKNNMNTEAFF. CDR3 DNA sequence: TGTGCCAGCAAAAACAACATGAACACTGAAGCTTTCTTT. The chain combines TRBV27 with TRBJ1-1, with no clear D. The CDR3 is made up of 13 amino acids. Between the trimmed V and J ends, which lost 7 bases and 0 bases, there was a span of 9 bases. Germline lookup yields CDR1 MNHEY and CDR2 SMNVEV (reference sequence).

The chain joins TRBV3-1 (or the pseudogene TRBV3-2) to TRBJ1-6; possible D gene TRBD1, 6 bases. CDR1 is LGHDT and CDR2 is YNNKEL in the germline V gene (reference sequence). V lost 0 bases to trimming and J lost 6 bases, with 9 bases between them. The CDR3 runs to 15 residues. The CDR3 DNA reads as TGTGCCAGCAGCCAAGATTTGGGGGCTAATTCACCCCTCCACTTT. This encodes CASSQDLGANSPLHF.

This clone appeared a few times. The chain is built from TRBV9 and TRBJ2-1, with 9 bases lining up with TRBD2. Germline V gene sequence: CDR1 SGDLS, CDR2 YYNGEE. The V and J ends lost 3 bases and 7 bases, in that order; junction bases with no gene match: 11. This CDR3 comprises 16 residues. CDR3 loop: CASSDKTSGLGNEQFF. CDR3 coding DNA: TGTGCCAGCAGCGATAAGACTAGCGGTCTTGGTAATGAGCAGTTCTTC.

This chain joins TRBV9 and TRBJ1-6, with TRBD1 matching over 9 bases. Looked up from germline, CDR1 is SGDLS and CDR2 is YYNGEE. The CDR3 sequence is 16 residues long. V lost 4 bases, J lost 10 bases, and 12 bases stayed unmatched. CDR3 amino acids: CASSTLGQGLGSPLHF. The CDR3 DNA follows: TGTGCCAGCAGCACATTGGGACAGGGCCTTGGATCACCCCTCCACTTT.

The chain combines TRBV6-6 with TRBJ1-2, with D possibly being TRBD1 (5 bases). Per germline, CDR1 MNHNY and CDR2 SVGAGI (reference sequence). With 6 bases removed from V and 8 bases from J, the gap between germline ends came to 19 bases. This CDR3 is built from 14 residues. The CDR3 region is CASRPDGQERGYTF. The CDR3 DNA reads as TGTGCCAGCAGACCCGATGGACAAGAAAGGGGCTACACCTTC.

This sequence joins TRBV7-2 and TRBJ1-2; 7 bases are a match to TRBD1. The V segment lost 5 bases and the J segment 4 bases; nucleotides outside the gene matches: 10. Germline V gives CDR1 SGHTA, CDR2 FQGNSA. The CDR3 is 15 residues long. CDR3 residues: CASSTDRVLGYGYTF. The CDR3 DNA reads as TGTGCCAGCAGCACAGACAGGGTACTGGGCTATGGCTACACCTTC.

The V gene is TRBV28, the J gene TRBJ2-1; perhaps TRBD2 as D (5 bases). This CDR3 spans 13 amino acids. From germline, CDR1 is MDHEN and CDR2 SYDVKM. Trimming took off 6 bases at V and 8 bases at J, with 14 bases between the two ends. The CDR3 coding sequence is TGTGCCAGCAGCGGCGGGCCCCTTTATGAGCAGTTCTTC. Protein product: CASSGGPLYEQFF.

This rearrangement joins TRBV5-1 to TRBJ1-1; 7 bases map to TRBD1. The CDR3 is 15 residues long. Germline trimming cut 2 bases from V and 3 bases from J; bases unmatched to any gene: 7. Germline V gene sequence: CDR1 SGHRS, CDR2 YFSETQ. The CDR3 region has the DNA TGCGCCAGCAGCTTCTCAGGGGGTAAGGACACTGAAGCTTTCTTT. This encodes CASSFSGGKDTEAFF.

This chain connects TRBV9 to TRBJ1-3; D uncertain. CDR3 length equals 15 residues. Trimming removed 0 bases at V and 4 bases at J, with 11 bases between. The germline gives CDR1 SGDLS, CDR2 YYNGEE. The CDR3 here is CASSVVGDPGNTIYF. For the CDR3, the DNA is TGTGCCAGCAGCGTAGTCGGGGATCCCGGAAACACCATATATTTT. The whole variable domain, remainder taken from reference TRBV9 and TRBJ1-3, is DSGVTQTPKHLITATGQRVTLRCSPRSGDLSVYWYQQSLDQGLQFLIQYYNGEERAKGNILERFSAQQFPDLHSELNLSSLELGDSALYFCASSVVGDPGNTIYFGEGSWLTVV.